This TCR beta chain was sequenced in a study of cytomegalovirus exposure and HLA in healthy donors. Regarding the study as a whole: Later analysis suggested links between common viral pathogens and several top significant clusters. What TCR beta sequences reportedly achieved was accurate prediction of HLA-A and HLA-B alleles in most subjects.

Germline CDR1 reads SGHRS; CDR2 reads YFSETQ. This CDR3 is 15 amino acids long. V lost 1 base and J 4 bases, leaving 14 bases between the germline ends. A note on this clone: The target antigen is unknown.

Primers: 60 Vbeta forward and 13 Jbeta reverse. The assay was immunoSEQ multiplex PCR, and TCRdb's table has in-frame clones only and misses some. The profile shows around 200,000 clones, less than 85% of them singletons. The source material was PBMCs. V is TRBV5-1 and J is TRBJ1-1; D remains unclear. The receptor was isolated from a man in his thirties or forties in good health and CMV-seropositive. CDR3 nucleotides: TGCGCCAGCAGCTTGTTGCCGCAGCGAGGCACTGAAGCTTTCTTT. It specifies CASSLLPQRGTEAFF.